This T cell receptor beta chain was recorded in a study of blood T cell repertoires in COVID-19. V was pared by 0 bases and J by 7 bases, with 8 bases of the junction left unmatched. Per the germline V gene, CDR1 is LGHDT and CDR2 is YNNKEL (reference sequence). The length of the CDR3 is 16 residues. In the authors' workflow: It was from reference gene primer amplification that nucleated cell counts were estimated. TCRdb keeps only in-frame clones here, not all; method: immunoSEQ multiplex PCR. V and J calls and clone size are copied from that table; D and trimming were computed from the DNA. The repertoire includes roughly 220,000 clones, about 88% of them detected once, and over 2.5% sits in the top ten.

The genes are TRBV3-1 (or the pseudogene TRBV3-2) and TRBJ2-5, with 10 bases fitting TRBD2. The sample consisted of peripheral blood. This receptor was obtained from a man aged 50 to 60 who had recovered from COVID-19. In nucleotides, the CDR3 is TGTGCCAGCAGCCAAGAGAGCCGACTAGCGGGCGGGACCCAGTACTTC. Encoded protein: CASSQESRLAGGTQYF.